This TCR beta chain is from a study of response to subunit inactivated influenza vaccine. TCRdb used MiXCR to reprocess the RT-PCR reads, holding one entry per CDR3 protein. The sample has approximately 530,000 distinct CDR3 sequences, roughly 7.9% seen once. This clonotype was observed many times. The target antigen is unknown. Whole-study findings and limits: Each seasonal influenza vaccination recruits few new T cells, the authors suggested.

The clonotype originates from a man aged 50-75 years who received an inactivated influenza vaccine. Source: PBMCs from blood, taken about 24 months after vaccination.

CDR3 loop: CASSLLGGSYEQYF. The CDR3 DNA reads TGTGCCAGCAGCTTATTAGGCGGAAGCTACGAGCAGTACTTC. The chain couples TRBV7-2 to TRBJ2-7; D gene ambiguous. CDR3 length equals 14 residues. Trimming cost V 2 bases and J 3 bases, with 11 bases left between them. CDR1 is SGHTA and CDR2 is FQGNSA in the germline V gene.